These T cell receptor beta chains were read from a single sample in a study of identical twins. TCRdb used MiXCR to reprocess the 5' RACE reads, holding one entry per CDR3 protein. The sample has roughly 1,500,000 distinct CDR3 sequences; 25% to 35% are singletons. Input material: cord blood. These receptors were taken from a newborn girl in good health. CDR3s include the opening cysteine and the closing phenylalanine or tryptophan. Each record gives: D gene, clone size, V gene, J gene, CDR3 protein, CDR3 DNA. D genes are given only for firm matches. Not every row has a clone size; where given, it reads once, few, many or a size class.

-	-	TRBV6-6	TRBJ1-2	CASSPGTLSGYTF	TGTGCCAGCAGTCCCGGGACACTTAGTGGCTACACCTTC
TRBD2	few	TRBV11-2	TRBJ2-3	CASSILAGGSTVTDTQYF	TGTGCCAGCAGCATACTAGCGGGGGGGAGTACGGTCACAGATACGCAGTATTTT
TRBD1	-	TRBV29-1	TRBJ2-1	CSVDGGQATYNEQFF	TGCAGCGTTGATGGAGGACAGGCGACCTACAATGAGCAGTTCTTC
-	-	TRBV10-3	TRBJ2-7	CAISERTYEQYF	TGTGCCATCAGTGAACGTACCTACGAGCAGTACTTC
TRBD2	-	TRBV20-1	TRBJ2-1	CSARLAEHNEQFF	TGCAGTGCTAGGCTAGCGGAACACAATGAGCAGTTCTTC
-	many	TRBV5-1	TRBJ2-1	CASRLTVHNEQFF	TGCGCCAGCAGATTGACCGTTCACAATGAGCAGTTCTTC
TRBD1	-	TRBV5-1	TRBJ1-2	CASSSGQGALYNYGYTF	TGCGCTAGCAGCTCCGGACAGGGAGCCCTATATAACTATGGCTACACCTTC
-	-	TRBV19	TRBJ1-5	CASSMDQIVKIGQPQHF	TGTGCCAGTAGTATGGATCAAATAGTGAAGATAGGACAGCCCCAGCATTTT
TRBD1	few	TRBV2	TRBJ2-4	CASRGQGKGENIQYF	TGTGCCAGCAGGGGACAGGGGAAAGGGGAAAACATTCAGTACTTC
TRBD1	-	TRBV25-1	TRBJ2-5	CASSEDAGGEQYF	TGTGCCAGCAGTGAAGACGCAGGGGGTGAGCAGTACTTC
-	few	TRBV5-5	TRBJ1-1	CASSPFGAEAFF	TGTGCCAGCAGCCCCTTCGGGGCCGAAGCTTTCTTT
-	few	TRBV20-1	TRBJ1-4	CSARDGGVLNEKLFF	TGCAGTGCTCGGGACGGAGGGGTTTTAAATGAAAAACTGTTTTTT
-	many	TRBV29-1	TRBJ1-5	CSVSISNQPQHF	TGCAGCGTCAGTATTAGCAATCAGCCCCAGCATTTT
-	-	TRBV20-1	TRBJ2-1	CSARDALAGPYNEQFF	TGCAGTGCTAGAGATGCTCTAGCAGGGCCCTACAATGAGCAGTTCTTC
TRBD1	-	TRBV29-1	TRBJ1-2	CSGLTGRYGYTF	TGCAGCGGTCTGACAGGGCGCTATGGCTACACCTTC
TRBD1	few	TRBV6-5	TRBJ2-1	CASSYSGDRVSWEQFF	TGTGCCAGCAGTTACTCGGGGGACAGGGTCAGTTGGGAGCAGTTCTTC
TRBD1	-	TRBV7-2	TRBJ1-4	CASSLNPGGNEKPFF	TGTGCCAGCAGCTTAAACCCAGGGGGAAATGAAAAACCGTTTTTT
TRBD2	-	TRBV5-5	TRBJ2-1	CASSFSGNGINEQFF	TGTGCCAGCAGCTTTAGCGGGAACGGCATCAATGAGCAGTTCTTC
TRBD1	few	TRBV5-6	TRBJ2-2	CASSSDRESTGELFF	TGTGCCAGCAGCTCGGACAGGGAGTCCACCGGGGAGCTGTTTTTT
-	few	TRBV2	TRBJ1-5	CASSDFPGTGYQPQHF	TGTGCCAGCAGTGATTTCCCCGGGACGGGTTATCAGCCCCAGCATTTT
-	-	TRBV5-1	TRBJ1-1	CASSVVKNTEAFF	TGCGCCAGCAGCGTAGTCAAGAACACTGAAGCTTTCTTT
-	-	TRBV29-1	TRBJ2-7	CSVVGGPWGEQYF	TGCAGCGTTGTGGGGGGCCCCTGGGGTGAGCAGTACTTC
-	-	TRBV24-1	TRBJ2-7	CATSDLVTGLNEQYF	TGTGCCACCAGTGATTTGGTAACAGGGCTCAATGAGCAGTACTTC
-	many	TRBV6-2/TRBV6-3	TRBJ2-7	CASSRLMGLSYEQYF	TGTGCCAGCAGCCGACTCATGGGACTCTCGTACGAGCAGTACTTC
-	few	TRBV12-3/TRBV12-4	TRBJ2-3	CASSFSRPSTDTQYF	TGTGCCAGCAGTTTCTCGAGACCTAGCACAGATACGCAGTATTTT
-	-	TRBV6-4	TRBJ2-7	CASITSRGYEQYF	TGTGCCAGCATCACAAGTAGGGGATACGAGCAGTACTTC
-	-	TRBV2	TRBJ1-3	CASSGRFSGNTIYF	TGTGCCAGCAGTGGGCGGTTCTCTGGAAACACCATATATTTT
-	few	TRBV20-1	TRBJ2-2	CSARDIRLGPGELFF	TGCAGTGCTAGAGATATTAGACTAGGGCCCGGGGAGCTGTTTTTT
-	-	TRBV20-1	TRBJ2-1	CSARDGLVYNEQFF	TGCAGTGCTAGAGATGGACTGGTCTACAATGAGCAGTTCTTC
-	-	TRBV20-1	TRBJ2-3	CSALPGGGYTDTQYF	TGCAGTGCTCTACCAGGGGGGGGTTACACAGATACGCAGTATTTT
-	-	TRBV27	TRBJ2-3	CASSVHWGTDTQYF	TGTGCCAGCAGTGTACATTGGGGGACAGATACGCAGTATTTT
TRBD2	-	TRBV5-1	TRBJ2-1	CASSLAGTSGYEQFF	TGCGCCAGCAGCTTGGCAGGGACTAGCGGCTATGAGCAGTTCTTC
TRBD2	-	TRBV20-1	TRBJ2-7	CSAELPSGVSYEQYF	TGCAGTGCTGAGCTTCCTAGCGGGGTTTCCTACGAGCAGTACTTC
-	-	TRBV20-1	TRBJ1-4	CSASPRLNEKLFF	TGCAGTGCTAGCCCCAGGCTTAATGAAAAACTGTTTTTT
-	-	TRBV11-2	TRBJ2-7	CASTLGGLNEQYF	TGTGCCAGCACCTTAGGAGGTTTAAATGAGCAGTACTTC
TRBD2	few	TRBV3-1	TRBJ2-7	CASRQGSSGSYEQYF	TGTGCCAGCAGACAAGGGTCTAGCGGGAGTTACGAGCAGTACTTC
-	-	TRBV7-9	TRBJ1-4	CASSFTAVREDFNEKLFF	TGTGCCAGCAGCTTCACGGCGGTTAGGGAGGACTTTAATGAAAAACTGTTTTTT
-	few	TRBV9	TRBJ2-1	CASSVAPSEQFF	TGTGCCAGCAGCGTAGCACCTAGTGAGCAGTTCTTC
-	few	TRBV11-2	TRBJ2-5	CASSFQKETQYF	TGTGCCAGCAGCTTTCAGAAAGAGACCCAGTACTTC
-	-	TRBV5-8	TRBJ2-4	CASSLNSHRVASQYF	TGTGCCAGCAGCTTGAATTCTCACAGGGTGGCCTCCCAGTACTTC
-	-	TRBV6-6	TRBJ2-7	CASRELGVAYGYEQYF	TGTGCCAGCAGGGAATTAGGGGTTGCCTATGGCTACGAGCAGTACTTC
TRBD1	-	TRBV28	TRBJ2-3	CATYRGSTDTQYF	TGTGCCACCTACAGGGGTTCCACAGATACGCAGTATTTT
-	-	TRBV9	TRBJ2-7	CASSRGVSHEQYF	TGTGCCAGCAGCAGGGGGGTCAGCCATGAGCAGTACTTC
-	-	TRBV5-1	TRBJ2-3	CASSPRTTQYF	TGCGCCAGCAGCCCTCGAACAACGCAGTATTTT
-	-	TRBV5-1	TRBJ2-3	CASSPASSTDTQYF	TGCGCCAGCAGTCCCGCTTCTAGCACAGATACGCAGTATTTT